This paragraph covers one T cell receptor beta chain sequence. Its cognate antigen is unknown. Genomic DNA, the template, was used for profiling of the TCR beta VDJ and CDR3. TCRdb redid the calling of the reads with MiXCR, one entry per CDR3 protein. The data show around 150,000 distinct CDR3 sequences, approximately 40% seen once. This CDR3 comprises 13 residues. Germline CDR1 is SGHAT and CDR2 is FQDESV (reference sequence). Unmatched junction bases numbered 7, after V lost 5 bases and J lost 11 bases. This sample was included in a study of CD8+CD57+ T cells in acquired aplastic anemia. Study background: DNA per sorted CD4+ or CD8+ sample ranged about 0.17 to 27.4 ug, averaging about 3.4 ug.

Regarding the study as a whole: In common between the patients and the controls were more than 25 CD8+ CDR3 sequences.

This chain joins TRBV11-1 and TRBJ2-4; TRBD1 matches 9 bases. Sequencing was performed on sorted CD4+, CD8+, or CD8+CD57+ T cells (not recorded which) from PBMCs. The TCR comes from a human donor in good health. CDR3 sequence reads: CASSRTGVDVQYF. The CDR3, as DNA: TGTGCCAGCAGCCGGACAGGGGTGGACGTTCAGTACTTC.